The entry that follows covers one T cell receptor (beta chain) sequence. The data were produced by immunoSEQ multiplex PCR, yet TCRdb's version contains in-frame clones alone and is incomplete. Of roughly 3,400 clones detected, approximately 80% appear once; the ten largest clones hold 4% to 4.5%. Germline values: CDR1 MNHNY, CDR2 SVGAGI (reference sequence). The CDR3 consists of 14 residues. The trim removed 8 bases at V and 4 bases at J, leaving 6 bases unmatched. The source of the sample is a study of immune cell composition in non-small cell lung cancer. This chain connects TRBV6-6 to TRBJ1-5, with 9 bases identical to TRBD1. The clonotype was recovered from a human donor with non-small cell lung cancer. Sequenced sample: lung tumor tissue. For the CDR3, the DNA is TGTGCCAGCGAGGGACAGGGAAAGAATCAGCCCCAGCATTTT. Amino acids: CASEGQGKNQPQHF.